This T cell receptor (beta chain) was sequenced during a study of T-cell memory formation after mild COVID-19. General observations from the study: Whereas later expanders leaned CD4+, clones contracting day 15 to 85 showed a balanced CD4/CD8 makeup. Pre-infection memory carried some responding clones, suggesting that cross-reactive memory joined.

The germline CDR1 and CDR2 sequences are KGHDR and SFDVKD. V was shortened by 5 bases and J by 5 bases, with 21 bases between the two germline ends. The CDR3 has 17 amino acids. TCRdb processed the 5' RACE reads anew with MiXCR; each CDR3 protein has one entry. The sample has under 650,000 distinct CDR3 sequences; 18% are singletons. This clonotype was seen a handful of times. Its cognate antigen is unknown. The material sequenced was PBMCs or a T cell subset sorted from them (not recorded which). V is TRBV24-1 and J is TRBJ2-1; a possible D gene is TRBD2 (6 bases). The source is an adult woman who had mild COVID-19 (a few samples of this study predate the infection). Cell type and time point are not known. The CDR3 reads CATSGSAWGEIDNEQFF. The CDR3 DNA sequence: TGTGCCACCAGTGGTTCGGCATGGGGGGAAATAGACAATGAGCAGTTCTTC.